The 10 T cell receptor beta chains in this list originate from one sample, sequenced in a study of identifying expanded T cells in peripheral blood. Method: immunoSEQ multiplex PCR; TCRdb's copy keeps in-frame clones and lacks some. The data contain approximately 130,000 clones, 75% to 90% of them singletons. The sequenced sample was blood. These receptors were obtained from a person aged 18-69 years in good health.

This clone was detected only a few times. V and J are TRBV2 and TRBJ1-1; D possibly corresponds to TRBD1 (6 bases). The CDR3 is made up of 15 amino acids. V was pared by 4 bases and J by 1 base, with 13 bases between. From germline, CDR1 is SNHLY and CDR2 FYNNEI. The CDR3, as DNA: TGTGCCAGCAGTGTTCTCGGACAGCCGAACACTGAAGCTTTCTTT. Amino acids: CASSVLGQPNTEAFF.

V is TRBV27 and J is TRBJ2-7, with D unclear. The germline CDR1 and CDR2 sequences are MNHEY and SMNVEV (reference sequence). V lost 4 bases and J 2 bases, leaving 9 bases between the germline ends. The CDR3 covers 13 residues. The CDR3 nucleotides are TGTGCCAGCAGTTCCCGATTTGCCTACGAGCAGTACTTC. Its translation is CASSSRFAYEQYF.

The sample holds a few counts of this clone. J is TRBJ1-6 and V is TRBV30; D call uncertain. V was pared by 3 bases and J by 2 bases, with 8 bases between. This CDR3 has 14 amino acids. The V gene's germline CDR1 is GTSNPN and CDR2 SVGIG (reference sequence). CDR3 coding DNA: TGTGCCTGGAGCTGGGGTCCCTATAATTCACCCCTCCACTTT. Translated, it gives CAWSWGPYNSPLHF.

CDR3 sequence (DNA): TGTGCCAGCAGTCCTATTATGAACACTGAAGCTTTCTTT. It specifies CASSPIMNTEAFF. The chain joins TRBV6-5 to TRBJ1-1; unclear D gene. V lost 5 bases and J lost 0, with 7 bases in between. The CDR3 loop spans 13 amino acids. The V gene's germline CDR1 is MNHEY and CDR2 SVGAGI.

This clone occurred once. J is TRBJ1-6 and V is TRBV2; D call uncertain. V lost 8 bases and J 13 bases, leaving 18 bases between the germline ends. This CDR3 has 13 amino acids. Looked up from germline, CDR1 is SNHLY and CDR2 is FYNNEI. The CDR3, as DNA: TGTGCCAGCGTGGAGGCCGGTTGGGCGCCCCTCCACTTT. It specifies CASVEAGWAPLHF.

V gene TRBV10-3 combines with J gene TRBJ2-2, with D unclear. The CDR3 covers 12 residues. Germline CDR1 reads ENHRY; CDR2 reads SYGVKD. The V and J ends lost 5 bases and 7 bases respectively, with 8 bases between them. The CDR3 nucleotides read TGTGCCATCAGTCGGGTTGACGGGGAGCTGTTTTTT. It is translated as CAISRVDGELFF.

The V call is TRBV7-6, the J call TRBJ1-1, with D unclear. Germline V lookup: CDR1 SGHVS, CDR2 FNYEAQ. V was clipped by 0 bases and J by 0 bases, with 2 bases between them. The CDR3 contains 13 residues. This CDR3 reads CASSLAMNTEAFF. CDR3 sequence (DNA): TGTGCCAGCAGCTTAGCCATGAACACTGAAGCTTTCTTT.

The chain employs TRBV18 and TRBJ1-1; D is possibly TRBD1 (5 bases). The CDR3 has 16 residues. Trimming removed 2 bases at V and 1 base at J, with 14 bases between. Germline V gene data show CDR1 as KGHSH and CDR2 as LQKENI. As DNA, the CDR3 is TGTGCCAGCTCACCAGAGGAGGGGCTGAGGAACACTGAAGCTTTCTTT. It is translated as CASSPEEGLRNTEAFF.

The chain combines TRBV6-5 with TRBJ2-6; 7 bases are a match to TRBD2. The CDR3 is 16 amino acids. Germline CDR1 and CDR2: MNHEY and SVGAGI. Germline trimming cut 0 bases from V and 1 base from J; bases unmatched to any gene: 0. Here the CDR3 DNA reads TGTGCCAGCAGTTACTCTAGCGGGTCTGGGGCCAACGTCCTGACTTTC. This encodes CASSYSSGSGANVLTF.

V gene TRBV5-1 combines with J gene TRBJ1-4; 7 bases are shared with TRBD1. Germline CDR1 and CDR2: SGHRS and YFSETQ. The CDR3 contains 12 residues. V lost 3 bases, J lost 7 bases, and 0 bases stayed unmatched. The CDR3 here is CASSYRGEKLFF. For the CDR3, the DNA is TGCGCCAGCAGCTACAGGGGTGAAAAACTGTTTTTT. The full variable domain, its missing parts supplied by reference TRBV5-1 and TRBJ1-4, is KAGVTQTPRYLIKTRGQQVTLSCSPISGHRSVSWYQQTPGQGLQFLFEYFSETQRNKGNFPGRFSGRQFSNSRSEMNVSTLELGDSALYLCASSYRGEKLFFGSGTQLSVL.